What follows describes a single TCR beta chain. Its antigen is currently unknown. The data belong to a study of radiation and T cells in renal cell carcinoma. Germline CDR1 SGHAT, CDR2 FQNNGV. V dropped 4 bases and J dropped 5; count of bases not matched to a gene: 13. CDR3 length equals 16 residues. Whole-study results and caveats: In blood, top tumor clones expanded by 2 weeks, shrinking by 4.

Profiling relied on immunoSEQ multiplex PCR, and the TCRdb table lists in-frame clones only, not all of them. The sample records tens of thousands of clones, less than 90% being singletons. Time point here: blood 4 weeks post-SBRT, at nephrectomy. Treatment in this sample: 15 Gy SBRT to primary tumor, nephrectomy 4 weeks later. Nephrectomy followed 15 Gy stereotactic body radiation by 4 weeks. Clear cell pathology was present in this patient's renal cell carcinoma. The gene calls are TRBV11-2 and TRBJ2-7; TRBD2 matches at 8 bases. The TCR comes from a woman aged 60 to 75 with renal cell carcinoma. Specimen: blood, collected from a patient whose treatment included radiotherapy and nephrectomy. The CDR3 coding sequence is TGTGCCAGCAGCTACCCCGTGGGGCGGGGGGCCCACGAGCAGTACTTC. Amino acids: CASSYPVGRGAHEQYF.